This T cell receptor (beta chain) was found in a study of T cell responses to AZD1222 COVID-19 vaccine. Study information: Second-dose schedules of about 4 or about 12 weeks were combined.

The CDR3 runs 15 residues. Per germline, CDR1 SGHRS and CDR2 YFSETQ. The junction had 5 bases not matched to a gene; V was cut back by 4 bases and J by 1 base. Some clones are missing from TCRdb's copy, which holds only in-frame ones; the method was immunoSEQ multiplex PCR. In the table there are some 66,000 clones, roughly 87% of which are singletons. Study results and caveats: Nearly half of spike-specific TCRs reportedly target variant regions that are unmutated in the B.1.351 and B.1.1.7 variants.

About this clone: Its specificity is unknown.

This sequence was found in an adult in good health. Sequencing was performed on peripheral blood, taken on day 0 of AZD1222 vaccination. V is TRBV5-1 and J is TRBJ1-1, with 9 bases matching TRBD1. CDR3 loop: CASSLLTGGNTEAFF. Here the CDR3 DNA reads TGCGCCAGCAGCCTACTGACAGGGGGGAACACTGAAGCTTTCTTT.